This entry lists 9 T cell receptor beta chains sequenced from one sample in a study of T-cell memory formation after mild COVID-19. Via MiXCR, TCRdb re-called the 5' RACE reads, giving one row per CDR3 protein. The repertoire holds around 300,000 distinct CDR3 sequences, with around an eighth as singletons. Sequencing was done on a sample of PBMCs or a T cell subset sorted from them (not recorded which). The receptors come from a man aged 18 to 35 who had mild COVID-19 (a few samples of this study predate the infection). Cell type and time point are not known.

Details on this clonotype: A read error may account for a junction end that differs from germline. The gene calls are TRBV7-6 and TRBJ2-3; TRBD2 might be the D (5 bases). CDR3 size: 14 residues. CDR1 is SGHVS and CDR2 is FNYEAQ in the germline V gene. The CDR3 DNA reads TGTGCCAGCAGCTTACTAGCCCGCACGGATACGCAGTATTTT. Its translation is CASSLLARTDTQYF.

V and J are TRBV11-2 and TRBJ2-1, with TRBD1 matching 9 bases. The V gene's germline CDR1 is SGHAT and CDR2 FQNNGV. The CDR3 loop spans 14 amino acids. V dropped 5 bases and J dropped 6; count of bases not matched to a gene: 5. Written as DNA, the CDR3 is TGTGCCAGCAGCCCGGGACAGGGAAGCAATGAGCAGTTCTTC. Its protein product is CASSPGQGSNEQFF.

This clonotype came up a few times. The V and J genes are TRBV20-1 and TRBJ1-3, with 7 bases that match TRBD1. Germline CDR1 and CDR2: DFQATT and SNEGSKA (reference sequence). This CDR3 spans 13 amino acids. With V trimmed by 5 bases and J by 4 bases, 5 bases remained unmatched. The chain's CDR3 is CSALTGRGNTIYF. CDR3 DNA: TGCAGTGCTTTGACAGGGAGAGGAAACACCATATATTTT.

The chain has TRBV7-2 and TRBJ1-3; D is unclear. CDR1 and CDR2 (germline): SGHTA, FQGNSA. Trimming stripped 5 bases from V and 0 bases from J, with 8 bases between. The CDR3 extends over 14 amino acids. The CDR3 bases are TGTGCCAGCAGCGCACCGAGCTCTGGAAACACCATATATTTT. Translation: CASSAPSSGNTIYF.

This clonotype was observed a few times. The chain employs TRBV7-2 and TRBJ2-3; 10 bases align to TRBD2. The CDR3 loop spans 16 amino acids. The germline gives CDR1 SGHTA, CDR2 FQGNSA. J gave up 3 bases and V 5 bases, and 8 bases lay outside the gene matches. This chain's CDR3 is CASSLRTSGVTDTQYF. CDR3 DNA: TGTGCCAGCAGCCTCCGAACTAGCGGGGTGACAGATACGCAGTATTTT.

At least ten counts were recorded for this clonotype. The chain combines TRBV6-2 or TRBV6-3 with TRBJ2-5, with 7 bases fitting TRBD1. CDR1 MNHEY and CDR2 SVGEGT come from the germline V gene. The CDR3 runs to 14 residues. The trim removed 7 bases at V and 4 bases at J, leaving 9 bases unmatched. The CDR3, as DNA: TGTGCCAGCACCCAATCCCGGGACAGAGAGACCCAGTACTTC. Its protein product is CASTQSRDRETQYF.

This clonotype was counted a few times. This sequence joins TRBV7-3 and TRBJ2-2, with a possible D match to TRBD2 (6 bases). V was pared by 2 bases and J by 3 bases, with 10 bases between. Germline lookup yields CDR1 SGHTA and CDR2 FQGTGA. CDR3 length: 15 amino acids. DNA of the CDR3: TGTGCCAGCAGCTTACGGGACTTTTACACCGGGGAGCTGTTTTTT. Its protein is CASSLRDFYTGELFF. The whole variable domain, filled in from reference TRBV7-3 and TRBJ2-2, reads GAGVSQTPSNKVTEKGKYVELRCDPISGHTALYWYRQSLGQGPEFLIYFQGTGAADDSGLPNDRFFAVRPEGSVSTLKIQRTERGDSAVYLCASSLRDFYTGELFFGEGSRLTVL.

The chain carries TRBV12-3 or TRBV12-4 and TRBJ2-2; D not certain. CDR3 length equals 15 residues. V lost 6 bases, J lost 4 bases, and 15 bases lay in between. CDR3: CASSQTTLVTGELFF. CDR3 in DNA: TGTGCCAGCAGCCAGACAACCTTGGTCACCGGGGAGCTGTTTTTT.

The chain is built from TRBV6-2 or TRBV6-3 and TRBJ1-2; TRBD1 aligns across 8 bases. After removal of 5 bases from V and 3 bases from J, the junction contained 8 bases not matched to a gene. CDR3 length: 15 residues. Looked up from germline, CDR1 is MNHEY and CDR2 is SVGEGT. CDR3 coding DNA: TGTGCCAGCAGTACCTGGACAGGGATCGACTATGGCTACACCTTC. Protein product: CASSTWTGIDYGYTF.